Presented here are 9 T cell receptor beta chains from one specimen sequenced in a study of OX40 agonist ivuxolimab in advanced cancers. Only in-frame clones appear in the TCRdb table, and some are missing; sequencing was by immunoSEQ multiplex PCR. The table shows roughly 73,000 clones, with around 88% occurring only once. The material was CD4+ or CD8+ T cells sorted from blood, obtained in a trial of the OX40 agonist ivuxolimab. The receptors were gathered from an adult with an advanced solid tumor such as melanoma, head and neck, liver or kidney cancer.

The chain combines TRBV4-3 with TRBJ1-2, with D maybe TRBD1 (6 bases). Germline V gives CDR1 LGHNA, CDR2 YSLEER. Trimming shortened V by 1 base and J by 4 bases, and 13 bases separated the two germline ends. CDR3 length: 15 amino acids. The DNA for the CDR3 is TGCGCCAGCAGCCAAGTCGCGGCAGGGGTCTATGGCTACACCTTC. Amino acid sequence: CASSQVAAGVYGYTF.

This chain connects TRBV5-4 to TRBJ1-4, with a weak D call TRBD1 (6 bases). The CDR3 extends over 16 amino acids. The germline V gene encodes CDR1 SGHNT and CDR2 YYREEE (reference sequence). V was cut by 7 bases and J by 3 bases, with 19 bases left in between. The CDR3, as DNA: TGTGCCAGCTCCCCGGGTGGCTCAGGGGCTAATGAAAAACTGTTTTTT. This translates into CASSPGGSGANEKLFF.

The chain uses TRBV7-2 and TRBJ2-2; the D is unclear. The CDR3 has 14 amino acids. The germline V gene has CDR1 SGHTA and CDR2 FQGNSA. Trimming cost V 0 bases and J 4 bases, with 6 bases left between them. The CDR3 region is CASSLAAVTGELFF. The CDR3, as DNA: TGTGCCAGCAGCTTAGCGGCGGTCACCGGGGAGCTGTTTTTT.

The genes are TRBV6-1 and TRBJ2-1; D remains ambiguous. Per the germline V gene, CDR1 is MNHNS and CDR2 is SASEGT. CDR3 length equals 13 residues. This chain's CDR3 is CASARQKRNEQFF. CDR3 nucleotide sequence: TGTGCTTCTGCTAGGCAGAAAAGAAATGAGCAGTTCTTC.

The chain couples TRBV5-8 to TRBJ2-3; 7 nucleotides agree with TRBD1. The V gene's germline CDR1 is SGHTS and CDR2 YDEGEE. V lost 4 bases to trimming and J lost 7 bases; unmatched junction nucleotides: 12. CDR3 length: 15 residues. CDR3 in amino acids: CASSPGTALFHTQYF. The CDR3 nucleotides are TGTGCCAGCAGCCCCGGGACAGCTCTTTTCCATACGCAGTATTTT.

Here the CDR3 DNA reads TGTGCCAGCAGCTTAAATCGGCAGGGGGGAGATACGCAGTATTTT. As protein: CASSLNRQGGDTQYF. The rearrangement joins TRBV11-2 to TRBJ2-3, with a possible D match to TRBD1 (7 bases). Germline CDR1 and CDR2: SGHAT and FQNNGV. The germline V and J ends were trimmed by 2 bases and 5 bases, with 14 bases remaining between them. The CDR3 sequence is 15 residues long.

This rearrangement joins TRBV7-3 to TRBJ2-1; D might be TRBD2 (6 bases). The V end lost 8 bases, the J end lost 3 bases, and 8 bases lay between the germline ends. CDR1 SGHTA and CDR2 FQGTGA come from the germline V gene. CDR3 size: 12 residues. This CDR3 is CASGRGYNEQFF. The DNA for the CDR3 is TGTGCCAGCGGGCGGGGCTACAATGAGCAGTTCTTC. Drawing the rest from reference TRBV7-3 and TRBJ2-1, the complete variable domain is GAGVSQTPSNKVTEKGKYVELRCDPISGHTALYWYRQSLGQGPEFLIYFQGTGAADDSGLPNDRFFAVRPEGSVSTLKIQRTERGDSAVYLCASGRGYNEQFFGPGTRLTVL.

The J gene is TRBJ1-1, the V gene TRBV5-4, with no clear D. Germline values: CDR1 SGHNT, CDR2 YYREEE (reference sequence). This CDR3 spans 14 amino acids. Trimming shortened V by 4 bases and J by 1 base, and 11 bases separated the two germline ends. The CDR3 is CASSPLQGNTEAFF. The CDR3 DNA reads TGTGCCAGCAGCCCCTTACAAGGGAACACTGAAGCTTTCTTT.

The chain links TRBV27 to TRBJ1-3; the D gene is possibly TRBD1 (5 bases). This CDR3 has 16 amino acids. V was cut by 8 bases and J by 7 bases, with 24 bases left in between. Germline V gene data show CDR1 as MNHEY and CDR2 as SMNVEV (reference sequence). The CDR3 reads CASEEWGTLEGNTIYF. The DNA of the CDR3 is TGTGCCAGCGAGGAATGGGGCACCTTGGAAGGTAACACCATATATTTT.